This entry lists 13 T cell receptor beta chains sequenced from one sample in a study of blood T cell repertoires in COVID-19. Sequenced by immunoSEQ multiplex PCR; TCRdb stores in-frame clones only, minus some. The data show over 55,000 clones, with 85% to 90% seen just once and around 8% held by the top ten. Sequencing used peripheral blood. The receptors were sampled from a man in his forties or fifties with active COVID-19.

The J gene is TRBJ1-6, the V gene TRBV6-5, with 8 positions matching TRBD1. Germline loops: CDR1 MNHEY, CDR2 SVGAGI. The CDR3 contains 15 residues. Trimming removed 4 bases from V and 7 bases from J; junction bases left unmatched: 6. The CDR3 region is CASSSRTGTNSPLHF. In DNA form, the CDR3 reads TGTGCCAGCAGTTCTCGGACAGGGACCAATTCACCCCTCCACTTT.

The genes are TRBV19 and TRBJ2-1; the D gene is possibly TRBD2 (5 bases). This CDR3 region has 15 residues. V dropped 2 bases and J dropped 2 bases, with 10 bases sitting between them. Germline lookup yields CDR1 LNHDA and CDR2 SQIVND (reference sequence). The CDR3 spells CASSISGVPYNEQFF. The CDR3 DNA reads as TGTGCCAGTAGTATATCCGGGGTCCCCTACAATGAGCAGTTCTTC.

The chain employs TRBV19 and TRBJ1-5; D is unclear. V dropped 1 base and J dropped 0 bases, with 4 bases sitting between them. CDR1 LNHDA and CDR2 SQIVND come from the germline V gene (reference sequence). The CDR3 contains 14 residues. The CDR3 DNA sequence: TGTGCCAGTAGTATAGTCAGTAGCAATCAGCCCCAGCATTTT. Protein: CASSIVSSNQPQHF.

V is TRBV29-1 and J is TRBJ1-2; D unclear. The V and J ends lost 4 bases and 0 bases respectively, with 6 bases between them. The CDR3 consists of 12 residues. Germline V gene sequence: CDR1 SQVTM, CDR2 ANQGSEA. CDR3: CSVGGANYGYTF. The CDR3 DNA is TGCAGCGTTGGCGGAGCTAACTATGGCTACACCTTC.

The V and J genes are TRBV9 and TRBJ2-5; TRBD2 agrees at 14 bases. Germline CDR1 and CDR2: SGDLS and YYNGEE. V shed 4 bases, J shed 5 bases, and the junction held 10 bases outside the gene matches. This CDR3 has 17 amino acids. The CDR3 bases are TGTGCCAGCAGCCCCCGACTAGCGGGGGGGCTTCGCGAGACCCAGTACTTC. It encodes CASSPRLAGGLRETQYF. Complete variable domain (other parts from reference TRBV9 and TRBJ2-5): DSGVTQTPKHLITATGQRVTLRCSPRSGDLSVYWYQQSLDQGLQFLIQYYNGEERAKGNILERFSAQQFPDLHSELNLSSLELGDSALYFCASSPRLAGGLRETQYFGPGTRLLVL.

The chain recombines TRBV6-2 or TRBV6-3 with TRBJ1-1, with D possibly matching TRBD1 (6 bases). CDR3 length: 17 amino acids. In germline, CDR1 is MNHEY, CDR2 SVGEGT. Trimming took off 5 bases at V and 4 bases at J, with 23 bases between the two ends. DNA for the CDR3: TGTGCCAGCAGTCACGGCTTGGGCAGGGGCCCGACCACTGAAGCTTTCTTT. Residues: CASSHGLGRGPTTEAFF.

This sequence joins TRBV9 and TRBJ2-2; weak D call: TRBD2 (5 bases). Trimming removed 2 bases at V and 4 bases at J, with 9 bases between. The germline V gene has CDR1 SGDLS and CDR2 YYNGEE. This CDR3 region has 14 residues. This chain's CDR3 is CASSVGRSTGELFF. In DNA, the CDR3 is TGTGCCAGCAGCGTTGGGAGAAGCACCGGGGAGCTGTTTTTT. Drawing the rest from reference TRBV9 and TRBJ2-2, the complete variable domain is DSGVTQTPKHLITATGQRVTLRCSPRSGDLSVYWYQQSLDQGLQFLIQYYNGEERAKGNILERFSAQQFPDLHSELNLSSLELGDSALYFCASSVGRSTGELFFGEGSRLTVL.

The chain links TRBV27 to TRBJ1-2; no definite D call. Germline V CDR1 and CDR2: MNHEY, SMNVEV (reference sequence). Trimming took 3 bases from V and 2 from J, leaving 10 bases between them. The CDR3 sequence is 14 residues long. The CDR3 DNA is TGTGCCAGCAGTTTTAGAGGAGGCAACTATGGCTACACCTTC. Translating gives CASSFRGGNYGYTF.

CDR3 nucleotides: TGTGCCATCAGTTCTCAATCACAGGGGTGGAATGGCTACACCTTC. Protein: CAISSQSQGWNGYTF. The chain has TRBV10-3 and TRBJ1-2, with TRBD1 matching 7 bases. Germline CDR1 and CDR2: ENHRY and SYGVKD. The V segment lost 5 bases and the J segment 6 bases; nucleotides outside the gene matches: 12. CDR3 length: 15 amino acids.

The chain couples TRBV6-5 to TRBJ2-1; 12 positions agree with TRBD2. Germline V gene sequence: CDR1 MNHEY, CDR2 SVGAGI. The CDR3 loop spans 16 amino acids. After removal of 2 bases from V and 6 bases from J, the junction contained 5 bases not matched to a gene. The CDR3, as DNA: TGTGCCAGCAGTTACGCTACTAGCGGGGGGATCAATGAGCAGTTCTTC. This codes for CASSYATSGGINEQFF.

CDR3 in amino acids: CASSQDLGKSYEQYF. The CDR3 bases are TGCGCCAGCAGCCAAGATCTGGGCAAATCCTACGAGCAGTACTTC. The chain recombines TRBV4-3 with TRBJ2-7, with D unresolved. The CDR3 contains 15 residues. With 0 bases removed from V and 1 base from J, the gap between germline ends came to 10 bases. Looked up from germline, CDR1 is LGHNA and CDR2 is YSLEER.

The genes are TRBV11-3 and TRBJ2-7; TRBD2 is a possible D gene (6 bases). The CDR3 is 13 residues long. The V and J ends lost 5 bases and 7 bases respectively, with 15 bases between them. Germline V lookup: CDR1 SGHNT, CDR2 YENEEA. The CDR3 is CASSPAGAGEQYF. CDR3 in DNA: TGTGCCAGCAGCCCGGCAGGTGCGGGAGAGCAGTACTTC. The whole variable domain, remainder taken from reference TRBV11-3 and TRBJ2-7, is EAGVVQSPRYKIIEKKQPVAFWCNPISGHNTLYWYLQNLGQGPELLIRYENEEAVDDSQLPKDRFSAERLKGVDSTLKIQPAELGDSAVYLCASSPAGAGEQYFGPGTRLTVT.

The CDR3 region is CASSITGSYNEKLFF. In DNA, the CDR3 is TGTGCCAGCAGCATTACCGGGTCCTATAATGAAAAACTGTTTTTT. The chain recombines TRBV28 with TRBJ1-4; D is unclear. The germline gives CDR1 MDHEN, CDR2 SYDVKM. V lost 6 bases to trimming and J lost 4 bases, with 15 bases between them. CDR3 length: 15 amino acids.